This note documents a single TCR beta chain sequence. The antigen is not known. These data belong to a study of Ad26.COV2.S vaccination and SARS-CoV-2 variants. The CDR3 loop spans 15 amino acids. Trimming removed 4 bases at V and 2 bases at J, with 14 bases between. Germline CDR1 and CDR2: SGDLS and YYNGEE. Study-wide results and caveats: Measurements of TCR breadth and depth may have given underestimates of the total T cell responses. Participants given vaccine showed non-spike TCR breadth similar to that of placebo recipients. Higher spike-specific TCR breadth was found in vaccine recipients than in placebo recipients. Following vaccination, spike-specific CD8+ and CD4+ T cell responses reportedly exhibited substantial breadth.

The assay was immunoSEQ multiplex PCR, and TCRdb's table has in-frame clones only and misses some. The sample contains roughly 40,000 clones, roughly 83% of which appear only once. The sequencing here drew on peripheral blood, taken after recovery from COVID-19. The receptor was derived from a human donor who had recovered from COVID-19. The genes are TRBV9 and TRBJ2-3; tentatively, D is TRBD2 (5 bases). The CDR3 DNA reads TGTGCCAGCAGCTTAAGATCCGGGATCACAGATACGCAGTATTTT. Encoded protein: CASSLRSGITDTQYF.